This T cell receptor (beta chain) was sequenced in a study of cytomegalovirus exposure and HLA in healthy donors. Across the study: The 100 to 150 validation repertoires and the 650 to 850 first-cohort repertoires shared a platform, a later analysis reported.

On this clone itself: Antigen: not known.

Trimming pared 5 bases from V and 2 bases from J, leaving 21 bases between. Germline-derived CDR1 and CDR2 are SGHAT and FQNNGV. This CDR3 region has 17 residues. Sequencing was performed with immunoSEQ multiplex PCR; in TCRdb, only in-frame clones are kept and a portion is missing. In the table there are approximately 200,000 clones, 84% of which are singletons. Findings and limits, study-wide: The authors listed over 150 TCR beta chains as cytomegalovirus-associated.

The specimen sequenced was PBMCs. V gene TRBV11-2 combines with J gene TRBJ2-5; possible D gene TRBD2, 6 bases. The sequence derives from a woman aged 25 to 39 in good health and CMV-seropositive. In DNA, the CDR3 is TGTGCCAGCAGCGAAAGTGGGGCTAGCGAAAGACAAGAGACCCAGTACTTC. Encoded protein: CASSESGASERQETQYF.